This entry concerns a single T cell receptor (beta chain). This clone was detected only a few times. Its antigen is not yet known. Base qualities are missing; no much larger clone stands one base away. Deletion took 7 bases off V and 5 bases off J, with a span of 20 bases between the germline ends. Taken from the germline V gene, the CDR1 and CDR2 loops are SQVTM and ANQGSEA. Counted from cysteine to phenylalanine, this CDR3 has 14 amino acids. The entry retains the CDR3 DNA only, 42 bases that are in frame from base 1. Reading the label with the study, this specimen's time point is: after neoadjuvant nivolumab, at surgical resection. Patients had been newly diagnosed with stage II-IVA oral cavity squamous cell carcinoma, and no prior systemic or radiation treatment had been given to the patients. The cohort was made up of patients with locally advanced, HPV-negative oral cavity squamous cell carcinoma. The samples were obtained from a longitudinal correlative study of a single-arm phase II trial testing neoadjuvant nivolumab in oral cavity squamous cell carcinoma. Subject-matched pre- and post-treatment PBMCs and tumors from three responders and three non-responders were subjected to genomic DNA-based TCRbeta sequencing. The Maxwell RSC DNA from Tissue kit was used to isolate genomic DNA from tumor tissue.

The data were taken from a study of neoadjuvant anti-PD-1 for oral cavity cancer (dated by TCRdb to the early 2020s). Context from the whole study: Patients mostly received three to four biweekly doses of nivolumab at 3 mg/kg before curative-intent surgical resection. Patients who did not progress were given a fourth nivolumab dose at about day 43 and had definitive surgical resection on days 50-56. Responders were defined as patients with complete response, partial response or stable disease by RECIST 1.1; non-responders were defined as patients with progression. An approximately 34% response rate was observed in the parent correlative cohort, in which around 12 patients were included.

For survey sequencing, tumor libraries mostly used approximately 4.7 ug of input genomic DNA, with two replicates for each sample. TCRbeta libraries were prepared with the immunoSEQ hsTCRbeta kit according to the manufacturer's instructions. An Illumina NovaSeq 6000 S4 flow cell was used to sequence the final libraries, which had first been combined to 3 nM. Concerning the study's data processing: The immunoSEQ Analyzer handled quality control and preprocessing of the raw data. The analysis was limited to productive rearrangements, and each clonotype was defined by a unique CDR3 amino acid sequence. Repertoire clonality was estimated as the Gini-Simpson index, which was calculated using the R package tcR. Student's t test was used to compare Gini indices, while Pearson correlation assessed associations with tumor size change. Sourced from immuneACCESS, this table was stored by TCRdb with only in-frame sequences that have V and J called. A share of the clones is absent; for the studies checked, an unresolved V gene accounts for under half, and the remainder has no known explanation. D and trimming come from the DNA, and the V and J calls and clone size come from that table. A total of approximately 15,000 clones appear in this sample, roughly 41% of them only once. The ten largest make up about 39% of the sample.

What the work shows at the level of the full study, not this receptor alone: TCR analyses included only a few patients per response group, and the authors called for larger cohorts for validation. Higher pretreatment blood Treg/Th17 ratios correlated with higher pretreatment blood TCRbeta clonality and lower post-treatment tumor TCRbeta clonality. Greater tumor shrinkage was correlated with larger post-treatment sizes of preexisting intratumoral clones, suggesting that expansion of preexisting clones contributed to response.

The rearranged segments are TRBV29-1 and TRBJ1-2, with a weak D call of TRBD1 (6 bases match). This TCR derives from a person aged 35-80 years with oral cavity squamous cell carcinoma. Sample: tumor tissue, taken after nivolumab (anti-PD-1) treatment. CDR3 region: CSAHRDLGSYGYTF. The nucleotide sequence is given as TGCAGCGCGCACAGGGACCTTGGTTCATATGGCTACACCTTC.